This TCR beta chain was profiled in a study of Ad26.COV2.S vaccination and SARS-CoV-2 variants. Study results and caveats: Non-spike TCR breadth showed similarity between vaccine and placebo recipients. Possibly, TCR breadth and depth analyses underestimated total T cell responses. Vaccine recipients posted higher spike-specific TCR breadth than their placebo counterparts.

From germline, CDR1 is LNHNV and CDR2 YYDKDF (reference sequence). V shed 5 bases, J shed 4 bases, and the junction held 10 bases outside the gene matches. This CDR3 spans 16 amino acids. TCRdb keeps only in-frame clones here, not all; method: immunoSEQ multiplex PCR. The sample lists 400,000 to 450,000 clones, 80% to 95% seen once, with about 4.1% in the top ten. With respect to this clone: Antigen: not known.

Treatment: approximately 18 received Ad26.COV2.S at low or high dose, single or two shots; several received placebo; per-sample allocation not given. Material that was analyzed had been drawn on day 63 after the first vaccine or placebo injection. This receptor was obtained from a person aged 18 to 59 who received the Ad26.COV2.S COVID-19 vaccine or a placebo. The rearrangement joins TRBV15 to TRBJ2-7; 11 positions match TRBD1. The source was peripheral blood, collected in a trial of Ad26.COV2.S vaccine versus placebo. The CDR3 reads CATSGWGTGGTYEQYF. The CDR3 DNA is TGTGCCACCAGCGGATGGGGGACAGGGGGTACATACGAGCAGTACTTC.